The 18 T cell receptor beta chains below were found in one sample sequenced in a study of technical replicates of blood from a few donors. The table came from immunoSEQ multiplex PCR; TCRdb's copy has only in-frame clones and leaves some out. The sample yields about 69,000 clones, 88% seen once. The sample consisted of PBMCs. These receptors came from a human donor in good health. Some clones in this sample may be carry-over from other donors' samples.

The V call is TRBV7-9, the J call TRBJ1-1, with D perhaps matching TRBD1 (5 bases). Germline V CDR1 and CDR2: SEHNR, FQNEAQ (reference sequence). With 2 bases removed from V and 3 bases from J, the gap between germline ends came to 13 bases. The CDR3 covers 15 residues. As DNA, the CDR3 is TGTGCCAGCAGCTTAATGGGGGGAGGCCACACTGAAGCTTTCTTT. It yields the protein CASSLMGGGHTEAFF.

CDR3 coding DNA: TGTGCCAGCAGCCCCTGGGGGGGAAGGAGCGAGCAGTACTTC. Its translation is CASSPWGGRSEQYF. V gene TRBV5-4 combines with J gene TRBJ2-7, with TRBD2 identical over 7 bases. The CDR3 sequence is 14 residues long. V lost 4 bases, J lost 6 bases, and 10 bases stayed unmatched. Germline values: CDR1 SGHNT, CDR2 YYREEE (reference sequence).

The chain employs TRBV7-2 and TRBJ1-1; TRBD1 agrees at 8 bases. The CDR3 sequence is 15 residues long. Per the germline V gene, CDR1 is SGHTA and CDR2 is FQGNSA. The V and J ends lost 4 bases and 4 bases, in that order; junction bases with no gene match: 8. The CDR3 loop is CASSSGQAGRTEAFF. Written as DNA, the CDR3 is TGTGCCAGCAGCTCGGGACAGGCGGGACGCACTGAAGCTTTCTTT.

This rearrangement joins TRBV7-2 to TRBJ1-4, with 8 bases that match TRBD1. Germline V lookup: CDR1 SGHTA, CDR2 FQGNSA. V shed 5 bases, J shed 8 bases, and the junction held 10 bases outside the gene matches. The CDR3 has 15 amino acids. CDR3 residues: CASSARDRPEEKLFF. CDR3 in DNA: TGTGCCAGCAGCGCGAGGGACAGGCCGGAGGAAAAACTGTTTTTT.

V usage is TRBV4-2 and J usage is TRBJ2-2; 8 nucleotides agree with TRBD1. Trimming at V came to 6 bases and at J to 1 base, leaving 4 bases not matched to a gene. The CDR3 consists of 15 residues. Germline CDR1 and CDR2: LGHNA and YNFKEQ. The CDR3 loop reads CASRLGQGNTGELFF. The CDR3 nucleotides are TGTGCCAGCAGGCTCGGACAGGGGAACACCGGGGAGCTGTTTTTT.

The chain has TRBV12-5 and TRBJ2-1, with 7 bases aligning to TRBD2. Trimming took 4 bases from V and 1 from J; bases not matched to a gene: 10. CDR3 length equals 17 residues. Germline CDR1 and CDR2: LGHNT and FRNRAP. The CDR3 DNA follows: TGTGCTAGTGGTTACTCACCAGCGGGGCCTTCCTACAATGAGCAGTTCTTC. This gives the protein CASGYSPAGPSYNEQFF.

V is TRBV18 and J is TRBJ1-5; D is possibly TRBD1 (6 bases). Trimming removed 2 bases at V and 4 bases at J, with 15 bases between. The CDR3 length is 16 residues. CDR1 is KGHSH, CDR2 LQKENI, per germline. CDR3: CASSPDHGGANQPQHF. The CDR3 DNA is TGTGCCAGCTCACCAGACCATGGGGGCGCGAATCAGCCCCAGCATTTT.

Concerning this clone: One junction end does not reproduce the germline sequence, and a read error may be involved. The chain recombines TRBV2 with TRBJ2-7, with 11 positions matching TRBD2. Germline lookup yields CDR1 SNHLY and CDR2 FYNNEI. This CDR3 has 12 amino acids. This CDR3 is CASSESSGGWNF. CDR3 DNA sequence: TGTGCCAGCAGTGAATCTAGCGGGGGGTGGAACTTC.

This chain connects TRBV6-6 to TRBJ1-2; D unresolved. There are 13 residues in the CDR3. CDR1 is MNHNY and CDR2 is SVGAGI in the germline V gene (reference sequence). With 5 bases removed from V and 4 bases from J, the gap between germline ends came to 11 bases. Written as DNA, the CDR3 is TGTGCCAGCAGTACTCCCGCCCGCTATGGCTACACCTTC. This codes for CASSTPARYGYTF.

The J gene is TRBJ1-1, the V gene TRBV6-5; D unclear. CDR1 MNHEY and CDR2 SVGAGI come from the germline V gene. The CDR3 is made up of 11 amino acids. V lost 7 bases to trimming and J lost 7 bases, with 10 bases between them. This CDR3 reads CASTAGGEAFF. The CDR3 coding sequence is TGTGCCAGCACCGCCGGAGGTGAAGCTTTCTTT.

The V call is TRBV18, the J call TRBJ2-6; 7 nucleotides agree with TRBD1. Germline V CDR1 and CDR2: KGHSH, LQKENI. Trimming took 5 bases from V and 1 from J; bases not matched to a gene: 5. The CDR3 loop spans 16 amino acids. The CDR3, as DNA: TGTGCCAGCTCAAATAACAGGGGATCTGGGGCCAACGTCCTGACTTTC. Its translation is CASSNNRGSGANVLTF.

V and J are TRBV4-2 and TRBJ2-7; 11 nucleotides agree with TRBD2. Germline trimming cut 0 bases from V and 2 bases from J; bases unmatched to any gene: 12. The germline gives CDR1 LGHNA, CDR2 YNFKEQ. This CDR3 contains 19 residues. DNA for the CDR3: TGTGCCAGCAGCCAAGAGTTATCTTCGAAGACTAGCGGGACCTACGAGCAGTACTTC. Its protein product is CASSQELSSKTSGTYEQYF.

A single count supports this clone. The V gene is TRBV2, the J gene TRBJ1-1; weak D call: TRBD1 (6 bases). The ends were cut back, 2 bases at V and 7 bases at J, with 11 bases in the middle. From germline, CDR1 is SNHLY and CDR2 FYNNEI. CDR3 length equals 13 residues. CDR3 sequence: CASSEREGHEAFF. The DNA for the CDR3 is TGTGCCAGCAGTGAACGGGAGGGACATGAAGCTTTCTTT.

This chain connects TRBV7-2 to TRBJ1-3; D might be TRBD1 (6 bases). Germline V gene sequence: CDR1 SGHTA, CDR2 FQGNSA. Trimming took 1 base from V and 1 from J, leaving 11 bases between them. The CDR3 is 16 amino acids. The CDR3 DNA reads as TGTGCCAGCAGCTTAGTTCTGGGGGCGTCTGGAAACACCATATATTTT. Protein: CASSLVLGASGNTIYF. Drawing the rest from reference TRBV7-2 and TRBJ1-3, the complete variable domain is GAGVSQSPSNKVTEKGKDVELRCDPISGHTALYWYRQSLGQGLEFLIYFQGNSAPDKSGLPSDRFSAERTGGSVSTLTIQRTQQEDSAVYLCASSLVLGASGNTIYFGEGSWLTVV.

In its sample, this clone was seen once. The J gene is TRBJ2-7, the V gene TRBV10-3, with D possibly being TRBD2 (6 bases). CDR3 length: 13 residues. V lost 10 bases to trimming and J lost 6 bases, with 19 bases between them. The V gene's germline CDR1 is ENHRY and CDR2 SYGVKD. The CDR3 bases are TGTGCCACCTTCCCGGAGGGCCACGGCGAGCAGTACTTC. It encodes CATFPEGHGEQYF.

A few counts support this clone. CDR3 DNA sequence: TGTGCCAGCAGCAAAGGCGCAACTCCGACAGCTGAAGCTTTCTTT. It codes for CASSKGATPTAEAFF. The gene calls are TRBV21-1 and TRBJ1-1; TRBD1 reflects the table's D call only, with no check against the DNA. TRBV21-1 is recorded as a pseudogene. This CDR3 is built from 15 residues.

The chain couples TRBV15 to TRBJ2-7, with 7 bases lining up with TRBD1. Germline V gene data show CDR1 as LNHNV and CDR2 as YYDKDF (reference sequence). CDR3 length: 15 amino acids. The junction had 7 bases not matched to a gene; V was cut back by 5 bases and J by 0 bases. CDR3 nucleotide sequence: TGTGCCACCAGCGTGTTACGGGACAGCTCCTACGAGCAGTACTTC. It encodes CATSVLRDSSYEQYF.

The DNA of the CDR3 is TGTGCCAGCAGTTACTTTTCGGGGGGGACAGAGACCCAGTACTTC. Protein product: CASSYFSGGTETQYF. The rearrangement uses TRBV6-6 and TRBJ2-5, with 8 nucleotides matching TRBD2. CDR1 and CDR2 from the germline V gene are MNHNY and SVGAGI (reference sequence). The CDR3 runs 15 residues. Losses at the gene ends were 1 base for V and 4 bases for J; bases not matched to a gene: 5.